The rows below give T cell receptor beta chains drawn from one sample of a study of T cell repertoires in cytomegalovirus infection. Each CDR3 protein gets one entry after TCRdb re-called the reads with MiXCR. Of about 230,000 distinct CDR3 sequences listed, over 20% were seen once; the top ten hold roughly 20%. Sequencing was done on a sample of CD8+ T cells from PBMCs. The receptors stem from a human donor in good health (CMV status not recorded). Some clones in this sample may be carry-over from other donors' samples. CDR3s include the opening cysteine and the closing phenylalanine or tryptophan. The D gene is left open where the match is weak. Clone size is given for some rows only: seen once, a few or many times, or a class if the clone is expanded.

NA	NA	TRBV19	TRBJ1-1	CASHRLYEAFF	TGTGCCAGCCACCGACTTTATGAAGCTTTCTTT
many	NA	TRBV11-1	TRBJ2-5	CASSLGPVGETQYF	TGTGCCAGCAGCTTAGGACCTGTGGGGGAGACCCAGTACTTC
few	TRBD2	TRBV7-3	TRBJ2-5	CASSLTGLDWETQYF	TGTGCCAGCAGCTTAACGGGACTAGATTGGGAGACCCAGTACTTC
few	TRBD2	TRBV20-1	TRBJ2-7	CSASRTSGGYLHEQYF	TGCAGTGCTAGTAGGACTAGCGGGGGGTACCTCCACGAGCAGTACTTC
NA	NA	TRBV2	TRBJ2-2	CASSEAAGSTGELFF	TGTGCCAGCAGTGAAGCTGCAGGGTCCACCGGGGAGCTGTTTTTT
once	NA	TRBV28	TRBJ2-7	CASTFPLPGAHEQYF	TGTGCCAGCACCTTCCCTCTACCAGGAGCCCACGAGCAGTACTTC
many	NA	TRBV7-8	TRBJ2-1	CASSLIPGDEQFF	TGTGCCAGCAGCTTAATCCCCGGGGATGAGCAGTTCTTC
few	TRBD1	TRBV7-9	TRBJ1-3	CASSLLTGGNTIYF	TGTGCCAGCAGCCTCCTGACAGGGGGAAACACCATATATTTT
NA	TRBD2	TRBV6-1	TRBJ2-7	CASSEWLAGDGEQYF	TGTGCCAGCAGTGAATGGCTAGCGGGGGATGGCGAGCAGTACTTC
NA	NA	TRBV29-1	TRBJ1-2	CSAISSYGYTF	TGCAGCGCGATAAGTTCCTATGGCTACACCTTC
NA	TRBD1	TRBV5-1	TRBJ2-7	CASSSGTGGYAQYF	TGCGCCAGCAGCTCCGGGACAGGGGGGTACGCGCAGTACTTC
NA	TRBD2	TRBV25-1	TRBJ2-5	CASSEFSAGGPGETQYF	TGTGCCAGCAGTGAATTTTCGGCGGGGGGGCCTGGAGAGACCCAGTACTTC
NA	NA	TRBV11-3	TRBJ2-2	CASSLEGQLGTNTGELFF	TGTGCCAGCAGCTTAGAGGGCCAGTTAGGCACGAACACCGGGGAGCTGTTTTTT
few	NA	TRBV24-1	TRBJ2-5	CATSDSPRRETQYF	TGTGCCACCAGTGATTCGCCACGGAGAGAGACCCAGTACTTC
NA	TRBD2	TRBV7-2	TRBJ2-3	CASSYRQTLAGSTDTQYF	TGTGCCAGCAGCTACCGCCAGACCCTAGCGGGGAGCACAGATACGCAGTATTTT
few	NA	TRBV10-3	TRBJ2-3	CAIRGESTDTQYF	TGTGCCATCAGGGGGGAGTCCACAGATACGCAGTATTTT
few	NA	TRBV19	TRBJ2-7	CASSIDRSYEQYF	TGTGCCAGTAGTATCGACAGGTCCTACGAGCAGTACTTC
many	NA	TRBV2	TRBJ2-5	CASSERTDYQETQYF	TGTGCCAGCAGTGAAAGGACCGATTATCAAGAGACCCAGTACTTC
few	TRBD1	TRBV29-1	TRBJ1-2	CSVAGTGYQGYTF	TGCAGCGTTGCCGGGACAGGGTATCAAGGCTACACCTTC
NA	NA	TRBV20-1	TRBJ1-1	CSVPLGLTEAFF	TGCAGTGTCCCCCTGGGGTTGACTGAAGCTTTCTTT
NA	NA	TRBV19	TRBJ2-1	CASSIGDTDEQFF	TGTGCCAGTAGTATTGGCGATACGGATGAGCAGTTCTTC
NA	NA	TRBV11-2	TRBJ2-3	CASGPNVDTQYF	TGTGCCAGCGGACCGAACGTAGATACGCAGTATTTT
many	NA	TRBV7-8	TRBJ1-2	CASSPRPGINYGYTF	TGTGCCAGCAGCCCAAGGCCGGGGATTAACTATGGCTACACCTTC
NA	NA	TRBV2	TRBJ2-2	CATKRGPNTGELFF	TGTGCTACGAAACGGGGGCCCAACACCGGGGAGCTGTTTTTT
NA	TRBD1	TRBV15	TRBJ2-7	CATSSPPGTGNSYEQYF	TGTGCCACCAGCAGTCCCCCCGGGACAGGGAACTCCTACGAGCAGTACTTC
NA	NA	TRBV29-1	TRBJ2-2	CSVDSAGSTGELFF	TGCAGCGTTGATTCAGCAGGGAGTACCGGGGAGCTGTTTTTT
NA	NA	TRBV11-2	TRBJ2-7	CASRSNSRGYEQYF	TGTGCCAGCAGATCGAACTCCAGGGGCTACGAGCAGTACTTC
NA	NA	TRBV11-2	TRBJ2-7	CASSSHWDFTYEQYF	TGTGCCAGCAGCTCTCATTGGGACTTCACCTACGAGCAGTACTTC
many	TRBD2	TRBV7-2	TRBJ2-1	CASSRTSGGMNEQFF	TGTGCCAGCAGCCGGACTAGCGGGGGGATGAATGAGCAGTTCTTC
many	NA	TRBV27	TRBJ2-2	CASSGWTGELFF	TGTGCCAGCAGTGGGTGGACCGGGGAGCTGTTTTTT
NA	NA	TRBV20-1	TRBJ1-1	CSVVGAEAFF	TGCAGTGTCGTCGGCGCTGAAGCTTTCTTT
NA	NA	TRBV7-8	TRBJ2-7	CASSPRLGGSSYEQYF	TGTGCCAGCAGCCCCCGGCTCGGGGGAAGCTCCTACGAGCAGTACTTC
many	NA	TRBV12-3/TRBV12-4	TRBJ2-1	CASTPQDSNEQFF	TGTGCCAGCACCCCCCAGGACAGCAATGAGCAGTTCTTC
NA	NA	TRBV4-1	TRBJ1-1	CASSQVEGPYTEAFF	TGCGCCAGCAGCCAAGTTGAGGGGCCGTACACTGAAGCTTTCTTT
NA	NA	TRBV20-1	TRBJ1-1	CSAQRLPNTEAFF	TGCAGTGCTCAGAGACTCCCGAACACTGAAGCTTTCTTT
few	NA	TRBV15	TRBJ2-6	CATSRDRHRGLSSGANVLTF	TGTGCCACCAGCAGAGATAGGCATCGAGGGCTTAGCTCTGGGGCCAACGTCCTGACTTTC
many	TRBD2	TRBV7-6	TRBJ2-3	CASSSGLAGEGDTQYF	TGTGCCAGCAGTTCCGGACTAGCGGGGGAAGGAGATACGCAGTATTTT
few	TRBD1	TRBV10-3	TRBJ1-2	CAIRDRDPLYGYTF	TGTGCCATCAGGGACAGGGATCCCCTCTATGGCTACACCTTC
NA	NA	TRBV7-9	TRBJ1-5	CASSREEEPQHF	TGTGCCAGCAGCCGAGAAGAGGAGCCCCAGCATTTT
many	NA	TRBV7-8	TRBJ2-2	CASSLPGHSGTGELFF	TGTGCCAGCAGCCTCCCAGGGCATAGTGGGACCGGGGAGCTGTTTTTT
many	TRBD1	TRBV28	TRBJ1-5	CASSSGGLDQPQHF	TGTGCCAGCAGTTCAGGGGGGTTGGATCAGCCCCAGCATTTT
few	TRBD1	TRBV12-3/TRBV12-4	TRBJ2-1	CASSRTGLANEQFF	TGTGCCAGCAGCCGGACAGGGCTCGCTAATGAGCAGTTCTTC
NA	TRBD2	TRBV7-9	TRBJ2-7	CASSSTSGGANEQYF	TGTGCCAGCAGCTCGACTAGCGGGGGGGCCAACGAGCAGTACTTC
NA	TRBD2	TRBV3-1	TRBJ2-5	CASSPERGAGETQYF	TGTGCCAGCAGCCCGGAGCGGGGGGCTGGAGAGACCCAGTACTTC
few	TRBD1	TRBV29-1	TRBJ2-7	CSGGTGPEQYF	TGCAGCGGCGGGACAGGGCCCGAGCAGTACTTC
many	TRBD2	TRBV28	TRBJ2-7	CASRGGTSGDYYEQYF	TGTGCCTCGAGAGGCGGGACTAGCGGGGACTACTACGAGCAGTACTTC
NA	NA	TRBV5-5	TRBJ1-2	CASSLERWTNGYTF	TGTGCCAGCAGCTTGGAGAGGTGGACGAATGGCTACACCTTC
NA	NA	TRBV7-4	TRBJ1-1	CASTREHNTEAFF	TGTGCCAGCACCAGGGAACACAACACTGAAGCTTTCTTT
NA	NA	TRBV7-2	TRBJ2-7	CASSLSGTFSYEQYF	TGTGCCAGCAGCTTATCCGGGACATTTTCCTACGAGCAGTACTTC
NA	NA	TRBV6-6	TRBJ1-1	CASSASGANTEAFF	TGTGCCAGCAGTGCTTCGGGTGCGAACACTGAAGCTTTCTTT
many	NA	TRBV7-9	TRBJ1-5	CASSGSYQPQHF	TGTGCCAGCAGCGGGAGCTATCAGCCCCAGCATTTT
NA	NA	TRBV4-1	TRBJ1-2	CASSLRQESPYGYTF	TGCGCCAGCAGCTTGCGACAGGAATCACCCTATGGCTACACCTTC
many	NA	TRBV12-3/TRBV12-4	TRBJ2-3	CASSLQGPDTQYF	TGTGCCAGCAGTCTCCAGGGCCCGGATACGCAGTATTTT
NA	NA	TRBV7-6	TRBJ2-3	CASKYQTDTQYF	TGTGCCAGCAAGTACCAAACAGATACGCAGTATTTT
many	TRBD1	TRBV27	TRBJ1-5	CASSATQGDSNQPQHF	TGTGCCAGCAGTGCCACCCAGGGGGATAGCAATCAGCCCCAGCATTTT
NA	NA	TRBV7-7	TRBJ2-5	CASSPILRVQEETQYF	TGTGCCAGCAGCCCCATCCTCCGGGTCCAGGAAGAGACCCAGTACTTC
NA	TRBD2	TRBV5-5	TRBJ2-5	CASSAEGEGRKTQYF	TGTGCCAGCAGCGCCGAAGGGGAGGGGAGAAAGACCCAGTACTTC
NA	TRBD1	TRBV11-1	TRBJ2-2	CASSFTGDTGELFF	TGTGCCAGCAGCTTTACAGGGGACACCGGGGAGCTGTTTTTT
many	TRBD1	TRBV25-1	TRBJ2-5	CASMTGEKTQYF	TGTGCCAGCATGACAGGGGAGAAGACCCAGTACTTC
few	NA	TRBV28	TRBJ1-1	CASSFTYLGRDTEAFF	TGTGCCAGCAGTTTTACTTATCTGGGCCGGGACACTGAAGCTTTCTTT